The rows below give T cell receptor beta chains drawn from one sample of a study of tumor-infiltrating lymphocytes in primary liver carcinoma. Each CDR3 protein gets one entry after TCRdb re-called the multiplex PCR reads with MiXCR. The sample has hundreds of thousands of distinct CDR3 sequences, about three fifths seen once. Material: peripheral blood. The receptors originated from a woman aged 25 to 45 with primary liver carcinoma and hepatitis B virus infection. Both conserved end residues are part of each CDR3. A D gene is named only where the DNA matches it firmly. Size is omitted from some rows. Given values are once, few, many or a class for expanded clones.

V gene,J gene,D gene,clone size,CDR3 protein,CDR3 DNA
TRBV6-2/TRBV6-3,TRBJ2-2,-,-,CATGASVSTGELFF,TGTGCCACCGGTGCTAGCGTGAGCACCGGGGAGCTGTTTTTT
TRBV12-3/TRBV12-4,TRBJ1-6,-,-,CASSPIGNSPLQF,TGTGCCAGCAGCCCCATCGGGAATTCACCCCTCCAGTTT
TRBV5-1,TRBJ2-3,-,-,CASSLASSTDTQYF,TGCGCCAGCAGCTTGGCCAGTAGCACAGATACGCAGTATTTT
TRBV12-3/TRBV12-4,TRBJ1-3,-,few,CASSLGTPKIYLNTIYF,TGTGCCAGCAGTTTAGGGACACCGAAAATCTACCTCAACACCATATATTTT
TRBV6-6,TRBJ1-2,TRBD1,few,CVSGQDYGYTF,TGTGTCAGCGGACAGGACTATGGTTACACCTTC
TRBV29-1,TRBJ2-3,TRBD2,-,CSVVGGSGVTDMRYF,TGCAGCGTTGTAGGAGGTAGCGGGGTCACAGATATGCGGTATTTT
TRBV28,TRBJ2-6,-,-,CASSPSPPWVTHSGVNVLTF,TGTGCCAGCAGTCCCTCCCCCCCGTGGGTTACCCACTCTGGGGTCAACGTCCTGACTTTC
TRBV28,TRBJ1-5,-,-,CASRARPSPISDQSQHF,TGTGCCAGCAGGGCTAGACCCTCCCCAATTTCGGATCAGTCCCAGCATTTT
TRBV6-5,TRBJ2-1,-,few,CASSDGQGYNEQFF,TGTGCCAGCAGCGACGGGCAGGGCTACAATGAGCAGTTCTTC
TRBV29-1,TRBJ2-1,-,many,CSSTGGEQFF,TGCAGCTCAACTGGAGGTGAGCAGTTCTTC
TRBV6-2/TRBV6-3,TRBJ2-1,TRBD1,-,CASSLTGQGDYEQFF,TGTGCCAGCAGTTTAACCGGACAGGGGGACTATGAGCAGTTCTTC
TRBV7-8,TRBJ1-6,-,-,CASRVGTDSPLHF,TGTGCCAGCAGGGTCGGGACGGATTCACCCCTCCACTTT
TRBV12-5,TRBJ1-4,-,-,CASGLVRDENEKLFF,TGTGCTAGTGGTTTGGTCCGGGACGAGAATGAAAAACTGTTTTTT
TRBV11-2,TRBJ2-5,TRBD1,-,CTSSFRTGVEAQYF,TGTACCAGCAGCTTTCGGACAGGGGTGGAGGCCCAGTACTTC
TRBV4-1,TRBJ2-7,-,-,CASNQIYGGNEQYF,TGCGCCAGCAACCAGATTTATGGGGGAAACGAGCAGTACTTC
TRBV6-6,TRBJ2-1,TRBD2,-,CASRTGVAALAGGISYNEQFF,TGTGCCAGCAGGACAGGGGTTGCGGCACTAGCGGGAGGAATTTCCTACAATGAGCAGTTCTTC
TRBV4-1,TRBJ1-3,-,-,CASSTGTEGHTIYF,TGCGCCAGCAGCACCGGGACCGAGGGACACACCATATATTTT
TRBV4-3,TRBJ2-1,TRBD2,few,CASSQDRTSGIEQFF,TGCGCCAGCAGCCAAGATCGGACTAGCGGGATAGAGCAGTTCTTC
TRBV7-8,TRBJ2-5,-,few,CASSLIPTAQETQYF,TGTGCCAGCAGCTTAATCCCCACAGCCCAAGAGACCCAGTACTTC
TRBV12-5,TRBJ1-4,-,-,CASGLIGQFPNEKLFF,TGTGCTAGTGGTTTGATAGGACAGTTTCCTAATGAAAAACTGTTTTTT
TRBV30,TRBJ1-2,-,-,CAWSTGRWGYTF,TGTGCCTGGAGTACCGGACGGTGGGGCTACACCTTC
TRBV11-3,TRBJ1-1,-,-,CASEPNENTEAFF,TGTGCCAGCGAGCCAAATGAGAACACTGAAGCTTTCTTT
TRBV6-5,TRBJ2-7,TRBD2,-,CASSRGAGVGEQYF,TGTGCCAGCAGCAGGGGAGCGGGAGTGGGGGAGCAGTACTTC
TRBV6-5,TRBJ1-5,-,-,CASSPDKSKQPQHF,TGTGCCAGCAGCCCCGACAAGTCCAAACAGCCCCAGCATTTT
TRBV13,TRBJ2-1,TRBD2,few,CASSHPGVAGLGNEQFF,TGTGCCAGCAGTCATCCGGGGGTAGCGGGATTGGGTAATGAGCAGTTCTTC
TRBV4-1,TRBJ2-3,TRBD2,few,CASLLTSGGSTDTQYF,TGCGCCAGCTTACTTACTAGCGGGGGGAGCACAGATACGCAGTATTTT
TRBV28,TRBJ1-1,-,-,CASILGGRKDTEAFF,TGTGCCAGCATCTTGGGGGGGAGGAAGGACACTGAAGCTTTCTTT
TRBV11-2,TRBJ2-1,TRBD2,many,CASSPVGGGNEQFF,TGTGCCAGCAGCCCAGTTGGGGGGGGTAATGAGCAGTTCTTC
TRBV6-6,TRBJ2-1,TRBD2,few,CGSKLASSYNEQFF,TGTGGCAGCAAACTAGCGAGCTCCTACAATGAGCAGTTCTTC
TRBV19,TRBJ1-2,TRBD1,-,CASSIQGQGYGYTF,TGTGCCAGTAGTATCCAGGGACAGGGCTATGGCTACACCTTC
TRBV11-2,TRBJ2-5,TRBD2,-,CASSISGASGGKREIQYF,TGTGCCAGCAGCATATCCGGGGCTAGCGGGGGGAAAAGGGAGATCCAGTACTTC
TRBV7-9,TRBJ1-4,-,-,CASSQGGSNEKLFF,TGTGCTAGCAGTCAAGGGGGGTCCAATGAAAAACTGTTTTTT
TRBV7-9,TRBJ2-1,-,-,CASSPPGDNEQFF,TGTGCCAGCAGCCCCCCCGGTGACAATGAGCAGTTCTTC